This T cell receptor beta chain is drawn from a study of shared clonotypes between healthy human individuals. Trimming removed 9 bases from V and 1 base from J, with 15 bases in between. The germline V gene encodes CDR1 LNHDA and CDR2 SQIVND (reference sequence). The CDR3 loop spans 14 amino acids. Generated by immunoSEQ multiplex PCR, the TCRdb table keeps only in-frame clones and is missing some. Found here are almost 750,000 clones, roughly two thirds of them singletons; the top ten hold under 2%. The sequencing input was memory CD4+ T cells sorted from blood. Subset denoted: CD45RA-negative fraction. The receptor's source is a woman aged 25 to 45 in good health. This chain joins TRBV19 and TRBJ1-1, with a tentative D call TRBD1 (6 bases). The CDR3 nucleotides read TGTGCCAGCAGGTCCCGGGACAAGAACACTGAAGCTTTCTTT. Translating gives CASRSRDKNTEAFF. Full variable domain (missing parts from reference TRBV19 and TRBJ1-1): DGGITQSPKYLFRKEGQNVTLSCEQNLNHDAMYWYRQDPGQGLRLIYYSQIVNDFQKGDIAEGYSVSREKKESFPLTVTSAQKNPTAFYLCASRSRDKNTEAFFGQGTRLTVV.